Detailed here is one TCR beta chain. The data were taken from a study of OX40 agonist ivuxolimab in advanced cancers. Between the trimmed V and J ends, which lost 3 bases and 0 bases, there was a span of 14 bases. The CDR3 contains 15 residues. Germline V gives CDR1 GTSNPN, CDR2 SVGIG (reference sequence). Libraries were prepared by immunoSEQ multiplex PCR; TCRdb keeps only in-frame clonotypes and omits some of them. The sample lists approximately 99,000 clones; under 95% were seen once. This chain links TRBV30 with TRBJ1-2, with D unresolved. This specimen was CD4+ or CD8+ T cells sorted from blood, taken in a trial of the OX40 agonist ivuxolimab. This TCR came from an adult with an advanced solid tumor such as melanoma, head and neck, liver or kidney cancer. In DNA form, the CDR3 reads TGTGCCTGGAGGGCCCCGGCCCGAGCTAACTATGGCTACACCTTC. Amino acid sequence: CAWRAPARANYGYTF.